Given below is one T cell receptor (beta chain) in context. Its antigen is unidentified. Profiling relied on immunoSEQ multiplex PCR, and the TCRdb table lists in-frame clones only, not all of them. The profile shows 2,000 to 2,500 clones, 37% of them singletons. V dropped 0 bases and J dropped 5 bases, with 14 bases sitting between them. The CDR3 spans 16 residues. Germline lookup yields CDR1 SGDLS and CDR2 YYNGEE. This entry is derived from a study of T cells in localized non-small cell lung cancer. Study-level results: Only one tumor region went through sequencing, so heterogeneity may still be there.

This TCR came from a female donor over 55 with stage I lung adenocarcinoma. Sequences were derived from lung tumor tissue, sampled before any cancer treatment. The rearrangement joins TRBV9 to TRBJ2-2; a weak D match, TRBD2 (5 bases). CDR3 sequence (DNA): TGTGCCAGCAGCGTAGCCCACTCGACGGGGACCGGGGAGCTGTTTTTT. It yields the protein CASSVAHSTGTGELFF.